The 20 T cell receptor beta chains in this list originate from one sample, sequenced in a study of cytomegalovirus exposure and HLA in healthy donors. The PCR made use of 60 Vbeta and 13 Jbeta primers. Produced via immunoSEQ multiplex PCR; TCRdb's table is partial and in-frame only. The table shows under 200,000 clones, with roughly 75% occurring only once. Sample: PBMCs. The receptors stem from a woman aged 45-65 years in good health and CMV-seropositive.

V and J are TRBV28 and TRBJ1-2; D gene uncertain. Trimming pared 2 bases from V and 8 bases from J, leaving 12 bases between. The CDR3 sequence is 13 residues long. Per the germline V gene, CDR1 is MDHEN and CDR2 is SYDVKM. The CDR3 sequence: CASSLPGDGGYTF. The CDR3 DNA reads TGTGCCAGCAGTTTACCCGGGGATGGCGGCTACACCTTC.

CDR3 in amino acids: CASTPDRGLYNSPLHF. The CDR3 DNA is TGTGCCAGTACCCCCGACAGGGGGCTCTATAATTCACCCCTCCACTTT. V and J are TRBV19 and TRBJ1-6; 10 nucleotides agree with TRBD1. The ends lost 7 bases at V and 3 bases at J; junction bases unmatched: 6. The CDR3 length is 16 residues. The V gene's germline CDR1 is LNHDA and CDR2 SQIVND (reference sequence).

This clone has a single count. This rearrangement joins TRBV5-4 to TRBJ1-1; possibly TRBD1 for D (6 bases). The CDR3 totals 15 residues. Germline lookup yields CDR1 SGHNT and CDR2 YYREEE (reference sequence). V was clipped by 4 bases and J by 5 bases, with 18 bases between them. CDR3 nucleotides: TGTGCCAGCAGCCTGGCGGACAGCAGGGTAACTGAAGCTTTCTTT. Protein sequence: CASSLADSRVTEAFF.

The rearrangement links TRBV5-5 to TRBJ1-2, with D uncertain. The CDR3 runs to 12 residues. The germline V gene has CDR1 SGHKS and CDR2 YYEKEE (reference sequence). The V and J ends lost 4 bases and 5 bases respectively, with 9 bases between them. CDR3 residues: CASSHESYGYTF. The DNA for the CDR3 is TGTGCCAGCAGCCATGAGAGTTATGGCTACACCTTC.

The CDR3 DNA reads TGCTCCTGCGAGCGGGATGAAAAACTGTTTTTT. It is translated as CSCERDEKLFF. This sequence joins TRBV20-1 and TRBJ1-4, with D unresolved. The CDR3 is made up of 11 amino acids. Germline V gives CDR1 DFQATT, CDR2 SNEGSKA (reference sequence).

The chain couples TRBV28 to TRBJ2-5; D remains unclear. This CDR3 has 13 amino acids. Germline CDR1 is MDHEN and CDR2 is SYDVKM. Trimming shortened V by 6 bases and J by 3 bases, and 11 bases separated the two germline ends. The CDR3 bases are TGTGCCAGCAGACTACGGCCTAAAGAGACCCAGTACTTC. Residues: CASRLRPKETQYF.

The chain recombines TRBV19 with TRBJ1-5; tentative D call: TRBD1 (5 bases). The CDR3 runs 14 residues. Germline V gene data show CDR1 as LNHDA and CDR2 as SQIVND (reference sequence). V lost 7 bases to trimming and J lost 7 bases, with 17 bases between them. The CDR3: CASTLSGGWQPQHF. CDR3 sequence (DNA): TGTGCCAGTACCCTCTCGGGGGGATGGCAGCCCCAGCATTTT.

The gene calls are TRBV27 and TRBJ1-3; D is perhaps TRBD1 (6 bases). The length of the CDR3 is 16 residues. V was trimmed by 6 bases and J by 2 bases, leaving 17 bases between them. Per germline, CDR1 MNHEY and CDR2 SMNVEV (reference sequence). CDR3 loop: CASRKQGPQAGNTIYF. CDR3 nucleotides: TGTGCCAGCAGAAAACAGGGCCCGCAGGCTGGAAACACCATATATTTT.

The rearrangement links TRBV5-1 to TRBJ2-3; no clear D gene. Germline CDR1 and CDR2: SGHRS and YFSETQ. V was clipped by 3 bases and J by 6 bases, with 8 bases between them. The CDR3 runs to 12 residues. CDR3 coding DNA: TGCGCCAGCAGCTCGAATCGGGATACGCAGTATTTT. Amino acid sequence: CASSSNRDTQYF.

The chain joins TRBV29-1 to TRBJ1-3; no clear D gene. The CDR3 has 13 amino acids. V shed 4 bases and J shed 1 base, with 8 bases lying between them. Germline lookup yields CDR1 SQVTM and CDR2 ANQGSEA. The CDR3 bases are TGCAGCGTTGTTTCGGGGTCTGGAAACACCATATATTTT. Translation gives CSVVSGSGNTIYF.

V is TRBV28 and J is TRBJ2-4, with D tentatively TRBD1 (5 bases). Germline V CDR1 and CDR2: MDHEN, SYDVKM. The CDR3 has 15 residues. V shed 4 bases and J shed 1 base, with 11 bases lying between them. The CDR3 sequence is CASSSPRVAKNIQYF. In DNA, the CDR3 is TGTGCCAGCAGTTCACCCAGGGTGGCCAAAAACATTCAGTACTTC.

The chain couples TRBV29-1 to TRBJ1-1, with 7 bases aligning to TRBD1. The V and J ends lost 8 bases and 5 bases, in that order; junction bases with no gene match: 8. Germline CDR1 is SQVTM and CDR2 is ANQGSEA. The CDR3 has 12 residues. CDR3 bases: TGCAGCTCCCGACAGGGCCGGACTGAAGCTTTCTTT. Amino acids: CSSRQGRTEAFF.

The chain carries TRBV25-1 and TRBJ1-4; D perhaps matches TRBD1 (5 bases). The CDR3 covers 15 residues. CDR1 is MGHDK, CDR2 SYGVNS, per germline. The V end lost 6 bases, the J end lost 0 bases, and 11 bases lay between the germline ends. The CDR3 reads CASRRGDATNEKLFF. CDR3 in DNA: TGTGCCAGCAGGCGGGGGGACGCAACTAATGAAAAACTGTTTTTT.

The gene calls are TRBV9 and TRBJ2-2; 7 nucleotides align to TRBD1. After removal of 1 base from V and 1 base from J, the junction contained 4 bases not matched to a gene. Germline-derived CDR1 and CDR2 are SGDLS and YYNGEE. The CDR3 totals 16 residues. CDR3 DNA sequence: TGTGCCAGCAGCGTACGGACAGGTGGGAACACCGGGGAGCTGTTTTTT. This codes for CASSVRTGGNTGELFF.

The J gene is TRBJ2-1, the V gene TRBV11-2; the D gene is possibly TRBD1 (5 bases). V dropped 6 bases and J dropped 12 bases, with 18 bases sitting between them. CDR3 length equals 13 residues. Germline CDR1 reads SGHAT; CDR2 reads FQNNGV. The CDR3 sequence is CASRLDRHQGQFF. The DNA for the CDR3 is TGTGCCAGCAGGTTGGACCGTCATCAGGGGCAGTTCTTC. Drawing the rest from reference TRBV11-2 and TRBJ2-1, the complete variable domain is EAGVAQSPRYKIIEKRQSVAFWCNPISGHATLYWYQQILGQGPKLLIQFQNNGVVDDSQLPKDRFSAERLKGVDSTLKIQPAKLEDSAVYLCASRLDRHQGQFFGPGTRLTVL.

This clone showed up just a few times. The chain uses TRBV19 and TRBJ2-1; maybe TRBD1 (6 bases). Germline values: CDR1 LNHDA, CDR2 SQIVND (reference sequence). The V and J ends lost 6 bases and 0 bases respectively, with 12 bases between them. CDR3 length: 15 amino acids. As DNA, the CDR3 is TGTGCCAGTAGACTCGGACAGAGCTCCTACAATGAGCAGTTCTTC. It is translated as CASRLGQSSYNEQFF.

V gene TRBV28 combines with J gene TRBJ1-2, with D possibly matching TRBD1 (5 bases). Trimming took off 4 bases at V and 8 bases at J, with 20 bases between the two ends. Per the germline V gene, CDR1 is MDHEN and CDR2 is SYDVKM. The CDR3 totals 15 residues. The CDR3 DNA follows: TGTGCCAGCAGTTCCCCGGGGGGGGGACGGGGGGGCTACACCTTC. Translation: CASSSPGGGRGGYTF.

The rearrangement joins TRBV5-4 to TRBJ1-3; D call uncertain. The CDR3 length is 13 residues. Germline CDR1 is SGHNT and CDR2 is YYREEE (reference sequence). V lost 5 bases and J 0 bases, leaving 6 bases between the germline ends. CDR3 residues: CASRNFSGNTIYF. The DNA for the CDR3 is TGTGCCAGCAGGAACTTCTCTGGAAACACCATATATTTT.

The chain uses TRBV28 and TRBJ1-2, with D perhaps matching TRBD1 (6 bases). Germline CDR1 is MDHEN and CDR2 is SYDVKM. The V end was cut by 6 bases, the J end by 4 bases, with 18 bases between. There are 15 residues in the CDR3. CDR3 nucleotides: TGTGCCAGCAGCCGAACGGACAGCGGTTCCTATGGCTACACCTTC. It codes for CASSRTDSGSYGYTF.

This rearrangement joins TRBV7-2 to TRBJ2-5, with 8 positions matching TRBD1. V shed 5 bases and J 1 base; nucleotides not matched to a gene: 3. CDR3 length equals 14 residues. Germline lookup yields CDR1 SGHTA and CDR2 FQGNSA. This CDR3 reads CASSVQGGQETQYF. CDR3 DNA: TGTGCCAGCAGCGTACAGGGGGGCCAAGAGACCCAGTACTTC.